The clone carrying this TCR beta chain was seen ten or more times. These data come from a study of T-cell reconstitution after alpha-beta-depleted transplantation in children. The CDR3 is 15 residues long. V lost 3 bases and J 6 bases, leaving 14 bases between the germline ends. CDR1 is MNHEY, CDR2 SMNVEV, per germline (reference sequence). Unique molecular identifiers were used in preparing the TCRbeta library. One entry per CDR3 protein, called by TCRdb with MiXCR from the PCR reads. The sample comprises almost 500,000 distinct CDR3 sequences, roughly a tenth of which are singletons, and 2% to 2.5% rests with the top ten.

The TCR was taken from a child aged 2-9 years with inherited bone marrow failure, due to receive a stem cell transplant. This specimen was PBMCs, taken before TCRalphabeta/CD19-depleted stem cell transplant. The chain carries TRBV27 and TRBJ2-2; TRBD1 is a possible D gene (6 bases). The CDR3 DNA is TGTGCCAGCAGTTTCCTACCAGGGGTAGCCGGGGAGCTGTTTTTT. The encoded protein is CASSFLPGVAGELFF.